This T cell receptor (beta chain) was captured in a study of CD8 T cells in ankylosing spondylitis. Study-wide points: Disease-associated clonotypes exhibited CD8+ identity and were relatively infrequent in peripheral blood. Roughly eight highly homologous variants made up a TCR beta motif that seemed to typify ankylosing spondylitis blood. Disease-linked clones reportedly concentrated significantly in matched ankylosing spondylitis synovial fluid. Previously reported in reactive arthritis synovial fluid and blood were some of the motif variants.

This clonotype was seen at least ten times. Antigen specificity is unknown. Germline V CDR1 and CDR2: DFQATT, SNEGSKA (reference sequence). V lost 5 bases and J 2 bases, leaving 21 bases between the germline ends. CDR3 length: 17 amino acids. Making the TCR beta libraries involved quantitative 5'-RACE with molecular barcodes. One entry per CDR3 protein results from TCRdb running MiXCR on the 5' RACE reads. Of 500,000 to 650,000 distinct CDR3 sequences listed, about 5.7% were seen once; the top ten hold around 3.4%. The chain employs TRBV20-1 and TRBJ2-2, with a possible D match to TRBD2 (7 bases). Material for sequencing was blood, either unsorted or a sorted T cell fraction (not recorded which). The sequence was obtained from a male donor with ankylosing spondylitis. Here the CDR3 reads CSAYPPRGTSNTGELFF. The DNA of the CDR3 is TGCAGTGCTTATCCGCCGCGGGGGACAAGTAACACCGGGGAGCTGTTTTTT.